This T cell receptor beta chain was sequenced during a study of T cell responses to AZD1222 COVID-19 vaccine. Findings and limits, study-wide: Clonal diversity was possibly underestimated, and the donors were mostly white British, with more females. Spike-specific TCR breadth and depth both grew after two AZD1222 doses.

Notes on this clone: The antigen is unknown.

Some clones are missing from TCRdb's copy, which holds only in-frame ones; the method was immunoSEQ multiplex PCR. Among 150,000 to 200,000 clones listed, 85% to 90% were seen once. This TCR was recovered from an adult in good health. This sample comprised peripheral blood, obtained on day 0 of MenACWY control vaccination.

CDR3 sequence: CASSFWERETQYF. The CDR3 coding sequence is TGTGCCAGCAGCTTCTGGGAGCGGGAGACCCAGTACTTC. This sequence joins TRBV5-6 and TRBJ2-5; tentative D call: TRBD2 (5 bases). CDR3 length: 13 amino acids. Germline lookup yields CDR1 SGHDT and CDR2 YYEEEE. Trimming stripped 2 bases from V and 5 bases from J, with 10 bases between.